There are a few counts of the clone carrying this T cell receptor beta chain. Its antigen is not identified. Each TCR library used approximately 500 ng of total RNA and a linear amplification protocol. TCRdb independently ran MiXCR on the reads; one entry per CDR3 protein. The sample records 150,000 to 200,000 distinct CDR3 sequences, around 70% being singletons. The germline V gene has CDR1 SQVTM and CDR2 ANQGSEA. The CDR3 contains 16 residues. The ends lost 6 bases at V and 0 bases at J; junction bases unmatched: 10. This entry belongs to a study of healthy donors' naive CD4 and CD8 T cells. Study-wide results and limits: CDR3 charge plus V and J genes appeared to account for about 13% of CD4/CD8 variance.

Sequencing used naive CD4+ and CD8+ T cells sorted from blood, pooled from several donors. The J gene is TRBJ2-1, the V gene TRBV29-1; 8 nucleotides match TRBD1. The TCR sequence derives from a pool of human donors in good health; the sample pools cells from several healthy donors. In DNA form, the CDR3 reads TGCAGCGTCCACGACAGGGGACTCAGCTCCTACAATGAGCAGTTCTTC. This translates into CSVHDRGLSSYNEQFF.